This is a list of T cell receptor beta chains from one sample in a study of blood T cell repertoires in COVID-19. Here immunoSEQ multiplex PCR was the method, and the copy in TCRdb shows in-frame clones only, minus some. The sample has about 220,000 clones; around 83% are singletons. Sequenced: peripheral blood. The receptors here all came from a woman aged 70-85 years with COVID-19, enrolled during active disease. The CDR3 runs from the conserved cysteine through the conserved F or W. D genes are given only for firm matches. Clone size is not always given. Where it is, it says once, few, many or a class for expanded clones.

-	TRBV7-2	-	TRBJ1-2	CASSLSRTPSYGYTF	TGTGCCAGCAGCTTGTCCAGGACACCGAGCTATGGCTACACCTTC
-	TRBV7-9	-	TRBJ1-5	CASSLGRANQPQHF	TGTGCCAGCAGCTTAGGGAGGGCAAATCAGCCCCAGCATTTT
TRBD1	TRBV19	-	TRBJ2-5	CASSPRTGETQYF	TGTGCCAGTAGTCCCCGGACAGGGGAGACCCAGTACTTC
-	TRBV6-5	-	TRBJ2-6	CASSRGLSGANVLTF	TGTGCCAGCAGTAGGGGCCTCTCTGGGGCCAACGTCCTGACTTTC
-	TRBV5-1	-	TRBJ2-6	CASSVYSGANVLTF	TGCGCCAGTAGCGTATATTCTGGGGCCAACGTCCTGACTTTC
-	TRBV27	-	TRBJ2-7	CASSLGLSGEGFSYEQYF	TGTGCCAGCAGTTTAGGTCTGTCGGGGGAAGGCTTCTCCTACGAGCAGTACTTC
TRBD2	TRBV28	-	TRBJ2-1	CASSFLASGNKNEQFF	TGTGCCAGCAGTTTCCTTGCTAGCGGGAACAAGAATGAGCAGTTCTTC
TRBD1	TRBV5-1	few	TRBJ1-2	CASSLAGAGQGAQGYGYTF	TGCGCCAGCAGCTTGGCTGGGGCGGGACAGGGGGCGCAAGGGTATGGCTACACCTTC
TRBD2	TRBV4-3	-	TRBJ2-3	CASSQAPGGPQDTQYF	TGCGCCAGCAGCCAAGCACCGGGAGGGCCTCAAGATACGCAGTATTTT
TRBD1	TRBV28	-	TRBJ1-2	CASSEGGAGILNYGYTF	TGTGCCAGCAGTGAAGGGGGCGCCGGTATTTTGAACTATGGCTACACCTTC
TRBD2	TRBV5-4	-	TRBJ2-1	CASSLGGVAGLLNEQFF	TGTGCCAGCAGCTTGGGGGGAGTAGCGGGACTCTTGAATGAGCAGTTCTTC
TRBD2	TRBV12-5	-	TRBJ2-2	CASGPGLNTGELFF	TGTGCTAGTGGTCCGGGACTAAACACCGGGGAGCTGTTTTTT
-	TRBV7-2	-	TRBJ1-1	CASSLGTVPTEAFF	TGTGCCAGCAGCTTAGGGACAGTCCCCACTGAAGCTTTCTTT
-	TRBV21-1	-	TRBJ2-1	CASSKEEDRAYNEQFF	TGTGCCAGCAGCAAAGAGGAGGACAGGGCCTACAATGAGCAGTTCTTC
TRBD1	TRBV28	-	TRBJ2-3	CASSSRDRSGNTQYF	TGTGCCAGCAGTTCCCGGGACAGGTCAGGAAATACGCAGTATTTT
-	TRBV28	-	TRBJ2-1	CASAGGAAYNEQFF	TGTGCCAGCGCCGGGGGAGCAGCCTACAATGAGCAGTTCTTC
TRBD2	TRBV28	-	TRBJ2-3	CATQSGRAFRSTDTQYF	TGTGCCACCCAAAGCGGGAGGGCCTTCCGAAGCACAGATACGCAGTATTTT
-	TRBV7-8	few	TRBJ1-1	CASSSRGSTEAFF	TGTGCCAGCAGCTCCAGGGGAAGTACTGAAGCTTTCTTT
-	TRBV19	once	TRBJ2-7	CATGDSTYEQYF	TGTGCCACTGGGGACTCCACCTACGAGCAGTACTTC
-	TRBV7-2	-	TRBJ1-3	CASSLDPSGNTIYF	TGTGCCAGCAGCTTAGATCCGTCTGGAAACACCATATATTTT
-	TRBV29-1	-	TRBJ2-5	CSVAGGVETQYF	TGCAGCGTTGCTGGGGGCGTGGAGACCCAGTACTTC
TRBD1	TRBV6-2/TRBV6-3	-	TRBJ2-5	CASSRTRQGIQETQYF	TGTGCCAGCAGCCGAACGAGACAGGGGATCCAAGAGACCCAGTACTTC
TRBD1	TRBV9	-	TRBJ2-3	CASSVATGQGSTDTQYF	TGTGCCAGCAGCGTAGCTACGGGACAGGGTAGCACAGATACGCAGTATTTT
-	TRBV5-1	-	TRBJ2-3	CASSLGGTSTDTQYF	TGCGCCAGCAGCTTGGGCGGGACTAGCACAGATACGCAGTATTTT
TRBD2	TRBV6-2/TRBV6-3	-	TRBJ2-4	CASSSGLAGGVGIQYF	TGTGCCAGCAGTTCGGGACTAGCGGGAGGGGTGGGCATTCAGTACTTC
-	TRBV4-2	few	TRBJ1-2	CASSQDLLYGYTF	TGTGCCAGCAGCCAAGATCTACTCTATGGCTACACCTTC
TRBD2	TRBV24-1	-	TRBJ2-3	CATSDLGSGTSGSYTDTQYF	TGTGCCACCAGTGATTTGGGATCCGGGACTAGCGGGAGCTACACAGATACGCAGTATTTT
TRBD1	TRBV6-5	-	TRBJ2-3	CASRRQGTDTQYF	TGTGCCAGCAGACGACAGGGTACAGATACGCAGTATTTT
TRBD2	TRBV24-1	-	TRBJ2-3	CATSDSASGSTDTQYF	TGTGCCACCAGTGATAGCGCTAGCGGGAGCACAGATACGCAGTATTTT
TRBD1	TRBV6-6	-	TRBJ2-7	CASRSGTGAFSYEQYF	TGTGCCAGCAGATCCGGGACAGGGGCCTTCTCCTACGAGCAGTACTTC
TRBD2	TRBV3-1/TRBV3-2	-	TRBJ2-1	CASSPPRREGYNEQFF	TGTGCCAGCAGCCCTCCTAGACGGGAGGGCTACAATGAGCAGTTCTTC
TRBD2	TRBV6-2/TRBV6-3	-	TRBJ2-3	CASSNLAGSTDTQYF	TGTGCCAGCAGTAATCTAGCGGGGTCCACAGATACGCAGTATTTT
TRBD2	TRBV27	-	TRBJ2-1	CASSSTSGPNPGQFF	TGTGCCAGCAGTTCGACTAGCGGTCCCAACCCGGGGCAGTTCTTC
TRBD2	TRBV5-1	-	TRBJ2-7	CASGGSSGNRYEQYF	TGCGCCAGCGGCGGGTCTAGCGGGAACCGGTACGAGCAGTACTTC
-	TRBV29-1	-	TRBJ2-1	CSVEASPNVGGEQFF	TGCAGCGTTGAAGCCTCTCCAAACGTCGGGGGTGAGCAGTTCTTC
-	TRBV6-6	-	TRBJ1-1	CASRTGLYTEAFF	TGTGCCAGCAGGACAGGACTCTACACTGAAGCTTTCTTT
-	TRBV6-5	-	TRBJ1-1	CASCFGDGEAFF	TGTGCCAGCTGTTTCGGAGACGGTGAAGCTTTCTTT
-	TRBV19	-	TRBJ1-4	CASSRPDTLREKLFF	TGTGCCAGTAGTAGGCCGGACACTCTAAGAGAAAAACTGTTTTTT
-	TRBV27	-	TRBJ1-1	CASSPMRVNTEAFF	TGTGCCAGCTCTCCTATGCGTGTGAACACTGAAGCTTTCTTT
-	TRBV21-1	-	TRBJ1-6	CASSKDLNRGPYNSPLHF	TGTGCCAGCAGCAAAGACTTAAACAGGGGACCCTATAATTCACCCCTCCACTTT
-	TRBV6-1	-	TRBJ1-2	CASSEHPGPYGYTF	TGTGCCAGCAGTGAACACCCAGGGCCCTATGGCTACACCTTC
-	TRBV7-8	-	TRBJ2-7	CASSLDSGPYEQYF	TGTGCCAGCAGCTTAGATTCGGGTCCCTACGAGCAGTACTTC
TRBD1	TRBV5-1	-	TRBJ1-3	CASSLGLQGAGGNTIYF	TGCGCCAGCAGCTTGGGATTACAGGGGGCAGGTGGAAACACCATATATTTT
-	TRBV28	-	TRBJ2-7	CASRTSSYEQYF	TGTGCCAGCAGAACCAGCTCCTACGAGCAGTACTTC
-	TRBV15	-	TRBJ2-2	CATSRPTSRITGELFF	TGTGCCACCAGCAGACCCACTAGCAGAATTACCGGGGAGCTGTTTTTT
-	TRBV29-1	once	TRBJ2-7	CSVEDSYEQYF	TGCAGCGTCGAGGACAGCTACGAGCAGTACTTC
-	TRBV2	few	TRBJ2-5	CAVEGGETQYF	TGTGCCGTTGAGGGTGGAGAGACCCAGTACTTC
TRBD1	TRBV30	-	TRBJ2-7	CAWMRGPYEQYF	TGTGCCTGGATGAGGGGGCCCTACGAGCAGTACTTC
-	TRBV24-1	-	TRBJ2-2	CATSGGKNTGELFF	TGTGCCACCAGTGGAGGGAAGAACACCGGGGAGCTGTTTTTT
TRBD1	TRBV11-3	-	TRBJ2-2	CASSFLIGTGYGELFF	TGTGCCAGCAGCTTTCTAATTGGGACAGGATACGGGGAGCTGTTTTTT
TRBD1	TRBV11-3	-	TRBJ2-7	CASSPRDRGYEQYF	TGTGCCAGCAGCCCCCGGGACAGGGGTTACGAGCAGTACTTC
TRBD2	TRBV10-3	-	TRBJ2-1	CAIAEREGSYNEQFF	TGTGCCATCGCAGAGCGGGAGGGGTCCTACAATGAGCAGTTCTTC